Below are 17 T cell receptor beta chains sequenced from a single sample in a study of human T cells and chemical hapten exposure. As for time point: patch test 1, 2 weeks after DPC sensitization. The treatment denotes: therapeutic diphenylcyclopropenone sensitization with weekly scalp DPC. TCRdb re-analysed the RACE reads in MiXCR, keeping a single row per CDR3 protein. The table lists around 190,000 distinct CDR3 sequences, 20% to 25% of them singletons. Material: whole blood, obtained in connection with sensitization to the hapten diphenylcyclopropenone (DPC). The receptors stem from a woman between 45 and 60 years old with alopecia areata. Some clones in this sample may be carry-over from other donors' samples.

This clonotype was recorded a few times. The J gene is TRBJ1-2, the V gene TRBV15, with 9 positions matching TRBD1. V was pared by 0 bases and J by 4 bases, with 6 bases of the junction left unmatched. Germline CDR1 LNHNV, CDR2 YYDKDF (reference sequence). The length of the CDR3 is 16 residues. The CDR3 DNA is TGTGCCACCAGCAGAGATGGGACAGGGTTAGGCTATGGCTACACCTTC. Protein product: CATSRDGTGLGYGYTF.

This clonotype was seen a handful of times. The chain employs TRBV5-1 and TRBJ1-2; maybe TRBD1 (6 bases). CDR1 is SGHRS, CDR2 YFSETQ, per germline. CDR3 length: 14 residues. The V gene lost 4 bases and the J gene lost 5 bases, with 15 bases spanning the gap. CDR3 coding DNA: TGCGCCAGCAGCGGGGTTGGGGGCCAGTATGGCTACACCTTC. It codes for CASSGVGGQYGYTF.

This clonotype has more than one count but fewer than ten. The chain couples TRBV3-1 to TRBJ1-5, with D perhaps TRBD1 (5 bases). The CDR3 runs 15 residues. CDR1 and CDR2 (germline): LGHDT, YNNKEL (reference sequence). V lost 0 bases, J lost 7 bases, and 13 bases lay in between. CDR3 sequence (DNA): TGTGCCAGCAGCCAAGATCTGACAGTTCGGCAGCCCCAGCATTTT. Translating gives CASSQDLTVRQPQHF.

The chain couples TRBV10-3 to TRBJ2-2; 10 bases match TRBD1. The V gene end was trimmed by 6 bases and the J gene end by 5 bases; junction bases not matched to a gene: 3. The CDR3 consists of 14 residues. Germline values: CDR1 ENHRY, CDR2 SYGVKD. This CDR3 is CAIRGTGETGELFF. In DNA, the CDR3 is TGTGCCATCAGAGGGACAGGGGAGACCGGGGAGCTGTTTTTT.

The chain joins TRBV20-1 to TRBJ2-4; no definite D call. V lost 3 bases and J 1 base, leaving 10 bases between the germline ends. This CDR3 has 14 residues. Germline V gene sequence: CDR1 DFQATT, CDR2 SNEGSKA (reference sequence). The CDR3 here is CSASGDGAKNIQYF. The CDR3 coding sequence is TGCAGTGCTAGTGGGGATGGGGCCAAAAACATTCAGTACTTC.

V usage is TRBV5-1 and J usage is TRBJ2-1; D gene unclear. The CDR3 consists of 17 residues. Trimming cost V 3 bases and J 5 bases, with 21 bases left between them. Germline CDR1 reads SGHRS; CDR2 reads YFSETQ. For the CDR3, the DNA is TGCGCCAGCAGCTACTTCCAACTGGCCCAACCTGACAATGAGCAGTTCTTC. Its protein is CASSYFQLAQPDNEQFF.

A few counts support this clonotype. The genes are TRBV13 and TRBJ1-5; D ambiguous. Germline V gene lookup returns CDR1 PRHDT and CDR2 FYEKMQ (reference sequence). Trimming cost V 4 bases and J 0 bases, with 13 bases left between them. The CDR3 totals 16 residues. The CDR3 sequence is CASSSLASYSNQPQHF. CDR3 DNA: TGTGCCAGCAGCTCCCTAGCGAGCTATAGCAATCAGCCCCAGCATTTT.

This chain uses TRBV2 with TRBJ2-1; possibly TRBD2 for D (5 bases). V lost 8 bases and J 6 bases, leaving 11 bases between the germline ends. Germline CDR1 is SNHLY and CDR2 is FYNNEI. The length of the CDR3 is 12 residues. The CDR3 is CASAGFSNEQFF. CDR3 coding DNA: TGTGCCAGCGCGGGCTTTTCCAATGAGCAGTTCTTC.

V usage is TRBV28 and J usage is TRBJ1-5, with 8 bases fitting TRBD1. CDR1 and CDR2 (germline): MDHEN, SYDVKM. With 3 bases clipped from V and 0 bases from J, the junction kept 10 bases outside the gene matches. This CDR3 is built from 18 residues. Written as DNA, the CDR3 is TGTGCCAGCAGTTTTAGGGGACAGGAGGTTTATAGCAATCAGCCCCAGCATTTT. Encoded protein: CASSFRGQEVYSNQPQHF. The full variable domain, completed using reference TRBV28 and TRBJ1-5, is DVKVTQSSRYLVKRTGEKVFLECVQDMDHENMFWYRQDPGLGLRLIYFSYDVKMKEKGDIPEGYSVSREKKERFSLILESASTNQTSMYLCASSFRGQEVYSNQPQHFGDGTRLSIL.

This chain uses TRBV12-3 or TRBV12-4 with TRBJ1-4; D ambiguous. CDR3 length: 13 residues. V was clipped by 5 bases and J by 7 bases, with 11 bases between them. CDR3 sequence (DNA): TGTGCCAGCAGTGGGGAGAGAGCTGAAAAACTGTTTTTT. It translates to CASSGERAEKLFF.

In its sample, this clonotype was seen a few times. The rearrangement joins TRBV10-1 to TRBJ1-1, with a tentative D call TRBD1 (6 bases). V gave up 2 bases and J gave up 8 bases, with 9 bases separating them. The germline gives CDR1 WNHNN, CDR2 SYGVQD (reference sequence). The CDR3 is made up of 12 amino acids. The DNA of the CDR3 is TGCGCCAGCAGTGAGGAGGGGGGCGAAGCTTTCTTT. It translates to CASSEEGGEAFF.

This clonotype has just a few counts. In DNA, the CDR3 is TGTGCCAGCAGCCCCTCGAGCTCGAGTGAGCAGTTCTTC. This gives the protein CASSPSSSSEQFF. The rearrangement links TRBV7-9 to TRBJ2-1; D is ambiguous. Germline values: CDR1 SEHNR, CDR2 FQNEAQ (reference sequence). V was pared by 5 bases and J by 9 bases, with 14 bases between. CDR3 length: 13 residues.

The J gene is TRBJ2-7, the V gene TRBV3-1; 7 nucleotides line up with TRBD1. The V and J ends lost 0 bases and 2 bases, in that order; junction bases with no gene match: 4. This CDR3 region has 15 residues. CDR1 and CDR2 (germline): LGHDT, YNNKEL (reference sequence). CDR3 region: CASSQDGTAAYEQYF. CDR3 nucleotide sequence: TGTGCCAGCAGCCAAGACGGGACAGCGGCCTACGAGCAGTACTTC.

This clonotype was seen a handful of times. The CDR3 loop is CSAPGADDQPQHF. The CDR3 DNA follows: TGCAGTGCCCCAGGCGCGGACGATCAGCCCCAGCATTTT. The gene calls are TRBV20-1 and TRBJ1-5; D remains ambiguous. Germline CDR1 reads DFQATT; CDR2 reads SNEGSKA (reference sequence). The CDR3 length is 13 residues. Trimming took 6 bases from V and 5 from J, leaving 14 bases between them.

The sample holds a few counts of this clonotype. The chain is built from TRBV6-6 and TRBJ1-3; the D gene is possibly TRBD1 (5 bases). This CDR3 contains 17 residues. Trimming cost V 3 bases and J 0 bases, with 15 bases left between them. The germline V gene has CDR1 MNHNY and CDR2 SVGAGI (reference sequence). This CDR3 is CASSYPWTGLSGNTIYF. As DNA, the CDR3 is TGTGCCAGCAGTTATCCCTGGACGGGACTCTCTGGAAACACCATATATTTT.

The chain carries TRBV11-2 and TRBJ2-1; 9 bases are shared with TRBD2. In germline, CDR1 is SGHAT, CDR2 FQNNGV. J was trimmed by 6 bases and V by 4 bases; bases with no gene match: 7. This CDR3 is built from 15 residues. Here the CDR3 reads CASSSLAGILNEQFF. The CDR3 coding sequence is TGTGCCAGCAGCTCGCTAGCGGGAATTCTCAATGAGCAGTTCTTC.

The chain employs TRBV6-5 and TRBJ2-7; D tentatively fits TRBD1 or TRBD2 (5 bases each). Trimming shortened V by 6 bases and J by 0 bases, and 12 bases separated the two germline ends. The CDR3 runs to 14 residues. The germline V gene has CDR1 MNHEY and CDR2 SVGAGI. In DNA, the CDR3 is TGTGCCAGCAGGGTGGGACGGACCTCCTACGAGCAGTACTTC. This gives the protein CASRVGRTSYEQYF.